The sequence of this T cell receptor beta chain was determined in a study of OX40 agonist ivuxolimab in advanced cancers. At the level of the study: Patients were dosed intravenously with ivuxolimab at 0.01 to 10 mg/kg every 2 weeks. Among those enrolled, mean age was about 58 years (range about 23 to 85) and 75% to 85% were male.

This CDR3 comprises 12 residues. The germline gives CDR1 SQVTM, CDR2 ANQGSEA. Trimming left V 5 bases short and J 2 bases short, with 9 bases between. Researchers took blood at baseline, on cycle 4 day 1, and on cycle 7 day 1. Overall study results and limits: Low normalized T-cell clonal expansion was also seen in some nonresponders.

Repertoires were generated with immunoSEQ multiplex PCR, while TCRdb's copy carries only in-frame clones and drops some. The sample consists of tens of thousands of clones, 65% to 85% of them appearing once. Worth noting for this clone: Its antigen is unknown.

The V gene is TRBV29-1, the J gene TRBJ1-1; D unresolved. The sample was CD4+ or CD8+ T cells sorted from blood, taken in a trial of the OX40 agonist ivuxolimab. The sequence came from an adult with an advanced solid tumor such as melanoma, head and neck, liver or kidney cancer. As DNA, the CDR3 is TGCAGCGTTAGGGCCTCTAACACTGAAGCTTTCTTT. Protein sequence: CSVRASNTEAFF.